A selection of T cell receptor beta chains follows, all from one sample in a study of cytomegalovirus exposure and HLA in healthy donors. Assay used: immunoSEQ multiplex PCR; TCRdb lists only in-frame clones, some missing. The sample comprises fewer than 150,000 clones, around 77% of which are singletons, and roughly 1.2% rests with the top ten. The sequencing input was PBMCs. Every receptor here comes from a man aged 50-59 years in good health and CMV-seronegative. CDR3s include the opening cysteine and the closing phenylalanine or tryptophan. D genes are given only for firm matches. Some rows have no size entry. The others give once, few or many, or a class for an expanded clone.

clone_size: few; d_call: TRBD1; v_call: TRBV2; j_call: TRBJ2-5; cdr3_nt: TGTGCCACTACAACAGGGGTCGATCGAGAGACCCAGTACTTC; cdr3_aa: CATTTGVDRETQYF
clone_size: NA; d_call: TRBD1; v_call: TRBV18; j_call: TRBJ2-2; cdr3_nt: TGTGCCAGCTCACCACGTCCTCCGGGACAGGCGAACACCGGGGAGCTGTTTTTT; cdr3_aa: CASSPRPPGQANTGELFF
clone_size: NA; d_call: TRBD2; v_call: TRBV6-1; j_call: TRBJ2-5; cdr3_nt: TGTGCCAGCAGTGTCCTAGCGGGAGGCACGTACCAAGAGACCCAGTACTTC; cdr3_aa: CASSVLAGGTYQETQYF
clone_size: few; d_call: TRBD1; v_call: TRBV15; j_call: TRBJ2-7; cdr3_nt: TGTGCCACCAGCAGAGGACAGGGTGGATCCTACGAGCAGTACTTC; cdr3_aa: CATSRGQGGSYEQYF
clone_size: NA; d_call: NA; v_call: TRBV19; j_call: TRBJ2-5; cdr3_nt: TGTGCCAGTAGTCCACGACACAGTTTAGAGACCCAGTACTTC; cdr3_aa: CASSPRHSLETQYF
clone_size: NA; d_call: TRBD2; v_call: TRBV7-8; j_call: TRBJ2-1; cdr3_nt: TGTGCCAGCAGCCGCGGAAGCGGGGTCTACAATGAGCAGTTCTTC; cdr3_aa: CASSRGSGVYNEQFF
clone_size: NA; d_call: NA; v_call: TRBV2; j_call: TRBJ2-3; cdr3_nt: TGTGCCAGCAGTCTCGAATCCTTCAGAGATACGCAGTATTTT; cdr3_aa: CASSLESFRDTQYF
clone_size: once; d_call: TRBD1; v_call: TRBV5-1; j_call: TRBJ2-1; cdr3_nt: TGCGCCAGCAGCTTGGGGGACAGGGTGAATGAGCAGTTCTTC; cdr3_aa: CASSLGDRVNEQFF
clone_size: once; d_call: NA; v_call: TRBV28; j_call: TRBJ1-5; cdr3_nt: TGTGCCAGCAGGAGGACGGGGTACGCTCAGCCCCAGCATTTT; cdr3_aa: CASRRTGYAQPQHF
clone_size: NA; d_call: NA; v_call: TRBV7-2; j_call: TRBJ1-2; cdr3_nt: TGTGCCAGCAGCAGGATGGGGGAGGGGAGCTATGGCTACACCTTC; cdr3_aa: CASSRMGEGSYGYTF
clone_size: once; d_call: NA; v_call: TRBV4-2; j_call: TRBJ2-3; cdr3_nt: TGTGCCAGCAGGGCGGAGCGGGGCACAGATACGCAGTATTTT; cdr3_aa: CASRAERGTDTQYF
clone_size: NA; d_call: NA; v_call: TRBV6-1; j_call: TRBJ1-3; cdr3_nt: TGTGCCAGCAATCAGCAGGGTCTTACTGGAAACACCATATATTTT; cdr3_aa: CASNQQGLTGNTIYF
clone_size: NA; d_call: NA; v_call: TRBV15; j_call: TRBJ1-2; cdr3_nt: TGTGCCACCAGCGTCGCGGGGAGGGATGGCTACACCTTC; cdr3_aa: CATSVAGRDGYTF
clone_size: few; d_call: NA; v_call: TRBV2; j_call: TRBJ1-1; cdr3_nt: TGTGCCAGCAGTGCCTTCAGGGTCCTGAACACTGAAGCTTTCTTT; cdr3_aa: CASSAFRVLNTEAFF
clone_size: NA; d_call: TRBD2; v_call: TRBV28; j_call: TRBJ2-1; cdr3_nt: TGTGCCAGCAGTTACTCTAGCGGGACCCCACAGAGATACAATGAGCAGTTCTTC; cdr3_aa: CASSYSSGTPQRYNEQFF
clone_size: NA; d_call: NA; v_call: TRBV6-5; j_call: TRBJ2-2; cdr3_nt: TGTGCCAGCAGACAAATATACGCGAACACCGGGGAGCTGTTTTTT; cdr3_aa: CASRQIYANTGELFF
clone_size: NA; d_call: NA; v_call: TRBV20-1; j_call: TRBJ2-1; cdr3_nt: TGCAGTGCTCTCCGGAGGGATGAGCAGTTCTTC; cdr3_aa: CSALRRDEQFF
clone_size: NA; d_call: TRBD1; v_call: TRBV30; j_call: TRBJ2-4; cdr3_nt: TGTGCCTGGGGTATTCCGGGACAGAGAAACATTCAGTACTTC; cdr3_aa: CAWGIPGQRNIQYF
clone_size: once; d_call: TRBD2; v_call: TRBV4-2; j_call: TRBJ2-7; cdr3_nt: TGTGCCAGCAGCCAAGAAGGCGGCGGGAGTTCGTCCGAGCAGTACTTC; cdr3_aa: CASSQEGGGSSSEQYF
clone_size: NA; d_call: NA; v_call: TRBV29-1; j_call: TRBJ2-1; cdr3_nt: TGCAGCGTTGGAGTGTCAGAGGATGAGCAGTTCTTC; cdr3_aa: CSVGVSEDEQFF
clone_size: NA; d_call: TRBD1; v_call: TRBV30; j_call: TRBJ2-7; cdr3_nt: TGTGCCTGGAGGGACACAGGGGAATACTCCTACGAGCAGTACTTC; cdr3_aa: CAWRDTGEYSYEQYF
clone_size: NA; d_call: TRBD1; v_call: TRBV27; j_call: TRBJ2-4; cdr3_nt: TGTGCCAGCAGTTTGAGGACAGGGGTTAAAAACATTCAGTACTTC; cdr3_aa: CASSLRTGVKNIQYF
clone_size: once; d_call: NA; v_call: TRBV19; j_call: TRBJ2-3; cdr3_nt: TGTGCCAGTAGTATTGTCCCAACTAGCACAGATACGCAGTATTTT; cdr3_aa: CASSIVPTSTDTQYF
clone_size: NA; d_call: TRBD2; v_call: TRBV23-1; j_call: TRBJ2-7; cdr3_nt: TGCGCCAGCAGTCAATCGGGAAGCGGGATCTGCGAGCAGTACTTC; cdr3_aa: CASSQSGSGICEQYF
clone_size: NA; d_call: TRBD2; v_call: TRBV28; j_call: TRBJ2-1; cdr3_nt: TGTGCCAGCAGACGAGCGGGAGTAAGGAATGAGCAGTTCTTC; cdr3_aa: CASRRAGVRNEQFF